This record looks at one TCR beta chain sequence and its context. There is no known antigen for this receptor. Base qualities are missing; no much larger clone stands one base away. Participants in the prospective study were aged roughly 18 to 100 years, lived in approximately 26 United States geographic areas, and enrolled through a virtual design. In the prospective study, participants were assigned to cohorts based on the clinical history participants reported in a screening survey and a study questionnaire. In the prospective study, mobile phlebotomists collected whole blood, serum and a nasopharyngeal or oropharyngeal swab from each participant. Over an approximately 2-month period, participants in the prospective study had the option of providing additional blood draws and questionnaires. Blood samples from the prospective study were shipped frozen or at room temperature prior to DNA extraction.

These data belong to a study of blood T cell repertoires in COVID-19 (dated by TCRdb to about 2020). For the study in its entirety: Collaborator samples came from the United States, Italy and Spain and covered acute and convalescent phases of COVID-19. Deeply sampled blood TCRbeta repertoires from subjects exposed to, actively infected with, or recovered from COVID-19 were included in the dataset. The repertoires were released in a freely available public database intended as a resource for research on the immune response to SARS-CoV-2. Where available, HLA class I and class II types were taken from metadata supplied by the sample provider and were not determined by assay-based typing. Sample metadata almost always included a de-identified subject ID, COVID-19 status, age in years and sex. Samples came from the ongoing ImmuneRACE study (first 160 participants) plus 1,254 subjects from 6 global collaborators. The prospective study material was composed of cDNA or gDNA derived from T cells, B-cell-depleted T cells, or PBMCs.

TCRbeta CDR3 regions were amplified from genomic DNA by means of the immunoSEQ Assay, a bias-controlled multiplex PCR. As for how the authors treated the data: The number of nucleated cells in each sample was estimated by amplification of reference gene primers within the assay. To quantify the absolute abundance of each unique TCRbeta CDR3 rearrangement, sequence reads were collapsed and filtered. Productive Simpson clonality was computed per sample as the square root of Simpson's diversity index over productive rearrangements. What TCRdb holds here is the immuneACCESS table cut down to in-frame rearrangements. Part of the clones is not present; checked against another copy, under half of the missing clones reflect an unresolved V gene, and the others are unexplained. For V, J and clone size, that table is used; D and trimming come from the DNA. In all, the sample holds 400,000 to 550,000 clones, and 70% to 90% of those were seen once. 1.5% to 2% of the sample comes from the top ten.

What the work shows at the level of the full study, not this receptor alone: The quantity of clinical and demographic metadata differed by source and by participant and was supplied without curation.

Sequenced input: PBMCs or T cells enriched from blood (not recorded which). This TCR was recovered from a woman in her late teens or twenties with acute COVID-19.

In nucleotide form, the sequence is TGTGCCAGCAGCTTCGGACTCCTAGGAGGGTATGGCTACACCTTC. Translated, this gives CASSFGLLGGYGYTF. The sequence links TRBV11-2 to TRBJ1-2; a confident D gene designation cannot be given. V lost 3 bases and J lost 5 bases; the stretch between them is 16 bases long. Reading the germline V gene gives CDR1 SGHAT and CDR2 FQNNGV. The CDR3, cysteine through phenylalanine, is 15 amino acids long. Here the CDR3 DNA is all that survives: 45 bases in frame from base 1.